This TCR beta chain was profiled in a study of blood T cell repertoires in COVID-19. TCRdb's table, derived via immunoSEQ multiplex PCR, lists solely in-frame clones and lacks some. The sample lists tens of thousands of clones; 75% to 90% were seen once. Germline CDR1 and CDR2: SNHLY and FYNNEI. J was trimmed by 7 bases and V by 6 bases; bases with no gene match: 12. The CDR3 length is 17 residues. V is TRBV2 and J is TRBJ1-6, with 10 bases identical to TRBD1. The sequence derives from a woman of 80 years or more with active COVID-19. Sequenced material: peripheral blood. The CDR3 DNA sequence: TGTGCCAGCAGCCGCTATCTAGACAGGGGGCGGAATTCACCCCTCCACTTT. This sequence encodes CASSRYLDRGRNSPLHF.